Listed below are T cell receptor beta chains from one sample, sequenced in a study of radiation and T cells in renal cell carcinoma. Generated by immunoSEQ multiplex PCR, the TCRdb table keeps only in-frame clones and is missing some. The sample carries just over 150,000 clones, approximately 86% recorded once. The source was blood, collected from a patient whose treatment included radiotherapy and nephrectomy. The source of these receptors is a woman between 50 and 59 years old with renal cell carcinoma. The CDR3 runs from the conserved cysteine through the conserved F or W. D genes are given only for firm matches. Size is omitted from some rows. Given values are once, few, many or a class for expanded clones.

>-|-|TRBJ1-1|TRBV5-1
CASSLEGPGDTEAFF
TGCGCCAGCAGCTTGGAGGGTCCGGGGGACACTGAAGCTTTCTTT
>TRBD2|-|TRBJ2-2|TRBV4-2
CASSYGLAGVSGELFF
TGTGCCAGCAGCTACGGACTAGCGGGGGTTTCCGGGGAGCTGTTTTTT
>-|-|TRBJ2-7|TRBV30
CAWSVGGEQYF
TGTGCCTGGAGTGTAGGCGGCGAGCAGTACTTC
>TRBD2|-|TRBJ2-3|TRBV14
CASTPLAGGSTDTQYF
TGTGCCAGCACTCCTCTAGCGGGGGGAAGCACAGATACGCAGTATTTT
>TRBD1|-|TRBJ2-7|TRBV2
CASSGYPGQQYEQYF
TGTGCCAGCAGTGGTTACCCGGGACAGCAATACGAGCAGTACTTC
>TRBD1|-|TRBJ2-1|TRBV6-5
CASRAGQGVYNEQFF
TGTGCCAGCAGAGCCGGACAGGGGGTCTACAATGAGCAGTTCTTC
>-|-|TRBJ1-5|TRBV5-1
CASSVDGGSNQPQHF
TGCGCCAGCAGCGTTGATGGGGGTAGCAATCAGCCCCAGCATTTT
>-|-|TRBJ2-5|TRBV19
CASSDGSRETQYF
TGTGCCAGTAGTGACGGTTCGAGAGAGACCCAGTACTTC
>-|-|TRBJ2-3|TRBV30
CAWMPVVSTDTQYF
TGTGCCTGGATGCCGGTGGTTAGCACAGATACGCAGTATTTT
>TRBD2|-|TRBJ2-5|TRBV5-1
CASSSTSGGSRETQYF
TGCGCCAGCAGCTCGACTAGCGGGGGATCCCGGGAGACCCAGTACTTC
>-|once|TRBJ1-1|TRBV6-4
CASSDLQGSNTEAFF
TGTGCCAGCAGTGACTTACAGGGTAGTAACACTGAAGCTTTCTTT
>TRBD2|-|TRBJ2-3|TRBV5-1
CASSLGRTSGTDTQYF
TGCGCCAGCAGCTTGGGTCGGACTAGCGGCACAGATACGCAGTATTTT
>-|-|TRBJ2-1|TRBV7-2
CASSRTNDNEQFF
TGTGCCAGCAGCCGGACTAATGACAATGAGCAGTTCTTC
>-|-|TRBJ1-5|TRBV19
CASRWGGVNQPQHF
TGTGCCAGTAGGTGGGGTGGGGTAAATCAGCCCCAGCATTTT
>-|-|TRBJ1-4|TRBV6-5
CASSRTRDEKLFF
TGTGCCAGCAGCCGAACCAGGGATGAAAAACTGTTTTTT
>TRBD2|-|TRBJ2-1|TRBV9
CASSVAGLAALNEQFF
TGTGCCAGCAGCGTAGCGGGACTAGCGGCTCTCAATGAGCAGTTCTTC
>TRBD1|once|TRBJ1-3|TRBV6-5
CASRRQGVSGNTIYF
TGTGCCAGCAGAAGACAGGGAGTCTCTGGAAACACCATATATTTT
>-|-|TRBJ2-2|TRBV11-2
CASSLDGGFTGELFF
TGTGCCAGCAGCTTAGATGGGGGATTCACCGGGGAGCTGTTTTTT
>-|few|TRBJ1-2|TRBV27
CASRMDRNYGYTF
TGTGCCAGCAGAATGGACAGAAACTATGGCTACACCTTC
>-|-|TRBJ2-3|TRBV19
CASSIGGAERDTQYF
TGTGCCAGTAGTATAGGAGGAGCGGAGAGAGATACGCAGTATTTT
>TRBD1|few|TRBJ2-7|TRBV7-6
CASSADRGGLENF
TGTGCCAGCAGCGCGGACAGGGGTGGCCTAGAGAACTTC
>-|-|TRBJ2-5|TRBV7-9
CASSQRTAQETQYF
TGTGCCAGCAGCCAGAGGACAGCTCAAGAGACCCAGTACTTC
>TRBD1|-|TRBJ1-1|TRBV9
CASSAAGQLNTEAFF
TGTGCCAGCAGCGCGGCGGGACAGCTGAACACTGAAGCTTTCTTT
>-|-|TRBJ1-5|TRBV6-4
CVFSPDSRGNQPQHF
TGTGTTTTCAGCCCGGACAGCCGGGGCAATCAGCCCCAGCATTTT
>-|-|TRBJ2-5|TRBV7-9
CASSLWGEETQYF
TGTGCCAGCAGCTTATGGGGGGAGGAGACCCAGTACTTC
>-|-|TRBJ1-3|TRBV5-1
CASSLLELDSGNTIYF
TGCGCCAGCAGCTTGCTAGAGCTAGACTCTGGAAACACCATATATTTT
>-|-|TRBJ2-3|TRBV5-6
CASSLPRTASTDTQYF
TGTGCCAGCAGCTTGCCGCGAACCGCTAGCACAGATACGCAGTATTTT
>-|-|TRBJ2-7|TRBV4-1
CASSRELTAAGYEQYF
TGCGCCAGCAGCCGCGAGCTGACAGCAGCGGGCTACGAGCAGTACTTC
>TRBD1|-|TRBJ1-2|TRBV7-9
CASSGAQRQGAYGYTF
TGTGCCAGCAGTGGGGCCCAAAGACAGGGGGCCTATGGCTACACCTTC
>TRBD1|-|TRBJ1-6|TRBV4-3
CASSQLTGVSGSPLHF
TGCGCCAGCAGCCAACTTACAGGGGTATCAGGTTCACCCCTCCACTTT
>TRBD1|-|TRBJ1-2|TRBV2
CASSPTGTGYGYTF
TGTGCCAGCAGTCCCACCGGGACAGGCTATGGCTACACCTTC
>-|-|TRBJ2-7|TRBV6-5
CASSYDQGSYEQYF
TGTGCCAGCAGTTACGATCAGGGGTCCTACGAGCAGTACTTC
>-|-|TRBJ2-6|TRBV4-1
CASSHAAGVSGANVLTF
TGCGCCAGCAGCCACGCCGCCGGCGTCTCTGGGGCCAACGTCCTGACTTTC
>-|-|TRBJ1-5|TRBV7-6
CASSLGGGPQHF
TGTGCCAGCAGCTTAGGTGGTGGACCCCAGCATTTT
>-|once|TRBJ2-5|TRBV4-1
CASSWTVQETQYF
TGCGCCAGCAGCTGGACGGTTCAAGAGACCCAGTACTTC
>-|-|TRBJ2-7|TRBV25-1
CASSDGVSYEQYF
TGTGCCAGCAGTGACGGGGTTTCCTACGAGCAGTACTTC
>-|once|TRBJ1-1|TRBV7-9
CASSWDFEAFF
TGTGCCAGCAGCTGGGACTTTGAAGCTTTCTTT
>TRBD2|-|TRBJ2-7|TRBV5-1
CASSSTSGGSYEQYF
TGCGCCAGCAGCTCGACTAGCGGGGGATCCTACGAGCAGTACTTC
>TRBD2|-|TRBJ2-4|TRBV6-1
CASRNSGGENIQYF
TGTGCCAGCCGTAATTCGGGGGGGGAAAACATTCAGTACTTC
>-|-|TRBJ1-1|TRBV18
CASSPLPGEAFF
TGTGCCAGCTCACCACTCCCAGGGGAAGCTTTCTTT
>-|-|TRBJ1-4|TRBV25-1
CASTQTGVKEKLFF
TGTGCCAGCACTCAGACAGGTGTTAAAGAAAAACTGTTTTTT
>-|-|TRBJ1-1|TRBV29-1
CSVDSLLGTEAFF
TGCAGCGTTGATTCCCTGCTGGGGACTGAAGCTTTCTTT
>-|-|TRBJ2-6|TRBV19
CASSIFGLSSGANVLTF
TGTGCCAGTAGTATTTTCGGCTTAAGCTCTGGGGCCAACGTCCTGACTTTC
>-|-|TRBJ1-1|TRBV25-1
CASSDSTTGRVKAFF
TGTGCCAGCAGTGACTCAACTACAGGTCGAGTAAAAGCTTTCTTT
>-|-|TRBJ2-3|TRBV5-4
CASSLAARVQTDTQYF
TGTGCCAGCAGCTTGGCGGCTAGGGTTCAAACAGATACGCAGTATTTT
>-|-|TRBJ2-7|TRBV7-9
CASSPDKVLYEQYF
TGTGCCAGCAGCCCCGACAAGGTACTCTACGAGCAGTACTTC
>-|-|TRBJ2-3|TRBV7-3
CASSLGGGDTDTQYF
TGTGCCAGCAGCTTGGGCGGCGGGGACACAGATACGCAGTATTTT
>-|-|TRBJ1-4|TRBV2
CASSELGAQTNEKLFF
TGTGCCAGCAGTGAACTGGGGGCGCAGACTAATGAAAAACTGTTTTTT
>-|-|TRBJ2-4|TRBV2
CASSEIGPIAKNIQYF
TGTGCCAGCAGTGAAATCGGGCCGATAGCCAAAAACATTCAGTACTTC
>-|-|TRBJ2-7|TRBV11-2
CASSLSGSYEQYF
TGTGCCAGCAGCTTATCCGGATCCTACGAGCAGTACTTC
>TRBD1|-|TRBJ1-1|TRBV9
CASSVLPGQGAEAFF
TGTGCCAGCAGCGTTCTCCCTGGACAGGGCGCTGAAGCTTTCTTT
>TRBD1|-|TRBJ1-2|TRBV6-4
CASSESGQGFYGYTF
TGTGCCAGCAGTGAATCGGGACAGGGCTTCTATGGCTACACCTTC
>-|-|TRBJ2-3|TRBV10-2
CASGVGLSDTQYF
TGCGCCAGCGGGGTCGGTCTTTCGGATACGCAGTATTTT
>TRBD1|-|TRBJ1-6|TRBV11-2
CASSETGSSYNSPLHF
TGTGCCAGCAGCGAGACAGGGAGCTCCTATAATTCACCCCTCCACTTT
>-|few|TRBJ1-6|TRBV10-1
CATSTGINSPLHF
TGCGCCACCTCCACAGGGATTAATTCACCCCTCCACTTT
>TRBD2|-|TRBJ2-1|TRBV10-3
CAISGGSLGEQFF
TGTGCCATAAGCGGGGGGTCCCTCGGTGAGCAGTTCTTC
>-|-|TRBJ2-3|TRBV21-1
CASSKGEGAGDTQYF
TGTGCCAGCAGCAAAGGGGAGGGGGCCGGAGATACGCAGTATTTT
>TRBD2|-|TRBJ2-1|TRBV7-2
CASSQELAGGPYNEQFF
TGCGCCAGCAGCCAAGAGCTAGCGGGGGGGCCTTACAATGAGCAGTTCTTC